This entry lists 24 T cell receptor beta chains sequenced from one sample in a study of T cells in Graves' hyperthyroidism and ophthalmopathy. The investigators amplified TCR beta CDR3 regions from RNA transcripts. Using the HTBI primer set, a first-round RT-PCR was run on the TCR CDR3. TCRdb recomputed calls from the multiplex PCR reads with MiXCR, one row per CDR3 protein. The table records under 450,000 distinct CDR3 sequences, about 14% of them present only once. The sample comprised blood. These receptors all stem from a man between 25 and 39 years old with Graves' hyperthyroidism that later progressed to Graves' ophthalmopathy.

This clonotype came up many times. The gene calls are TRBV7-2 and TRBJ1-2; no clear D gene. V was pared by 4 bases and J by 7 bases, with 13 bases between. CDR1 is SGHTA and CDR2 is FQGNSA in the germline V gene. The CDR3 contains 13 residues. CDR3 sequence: CASSYPQWGGYTF. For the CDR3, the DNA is TGTGCCAGCAGCTACCCTCAGTGGGGTGGCTACACCTTC.

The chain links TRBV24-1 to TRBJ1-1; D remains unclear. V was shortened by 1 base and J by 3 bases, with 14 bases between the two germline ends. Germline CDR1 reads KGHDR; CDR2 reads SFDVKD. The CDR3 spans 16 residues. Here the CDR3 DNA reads TGTGCCACCAGTGATTTCGATCAGGCCGTGTACACTGAAGCTTTCTTT. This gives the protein CATSDFDQAVYTEAFF.

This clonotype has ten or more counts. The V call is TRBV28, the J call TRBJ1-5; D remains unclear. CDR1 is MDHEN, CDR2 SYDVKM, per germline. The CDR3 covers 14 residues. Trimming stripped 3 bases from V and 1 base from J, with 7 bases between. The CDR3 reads CASSFLGSNQPQHF. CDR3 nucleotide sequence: TGTGCCAGCAGTTTCTTGGGGAGCAATCAGCCCCAGCATTTT.

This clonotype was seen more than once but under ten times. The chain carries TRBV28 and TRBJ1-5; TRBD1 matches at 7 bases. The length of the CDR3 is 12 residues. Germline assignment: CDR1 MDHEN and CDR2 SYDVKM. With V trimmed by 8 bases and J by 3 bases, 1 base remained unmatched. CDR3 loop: CASGTVNQPQHF. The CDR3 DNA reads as TGTGCCAGCGGGACAGTCAATCAGCCCCAGCATTTT.

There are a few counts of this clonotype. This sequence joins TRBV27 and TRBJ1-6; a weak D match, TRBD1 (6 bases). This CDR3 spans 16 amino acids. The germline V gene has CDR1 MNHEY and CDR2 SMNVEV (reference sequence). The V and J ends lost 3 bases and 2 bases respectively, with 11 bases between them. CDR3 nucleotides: TGTGCCAGCAGTTTTGGGGGGCTGGCCTATAATTCACCCCTCCACTTT. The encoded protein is CASSFGGLAYNSPLHF.

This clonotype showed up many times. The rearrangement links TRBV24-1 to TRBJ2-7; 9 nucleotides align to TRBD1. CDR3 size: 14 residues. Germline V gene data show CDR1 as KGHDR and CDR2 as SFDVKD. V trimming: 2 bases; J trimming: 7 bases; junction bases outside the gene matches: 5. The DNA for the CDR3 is TGTGCCACCAGTGATTCATGGACAGGGGAAGAGCAGTACTTC. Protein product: CATSDSWTGEEQYF.

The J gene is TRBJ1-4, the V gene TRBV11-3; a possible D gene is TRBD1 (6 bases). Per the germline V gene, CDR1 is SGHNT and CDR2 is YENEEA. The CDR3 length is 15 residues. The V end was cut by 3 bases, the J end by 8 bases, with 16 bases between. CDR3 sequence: CASSLVAGGEEKLFF. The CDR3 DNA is TGTGCCAGCAGCTTGGTAGCGGGGGGCGAAGAAAAACTGTTTTTT. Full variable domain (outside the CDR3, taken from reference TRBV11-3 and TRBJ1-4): EAGVVQSPRYKIIEKKQPVAFWCNPISGHNTLYWYLQNLGQGPELLIRYENEEAVDDSQLPKDRFSAERLKGVDSTLKIQPAELGDSAVYLCASSLVAGGEEKLFFGSGTQLSVL.

The CDR3 spells CASSTRDRVTEAFF. The CDR3, as DNA: TGTGCCAGCAGCACCCGGGACAGGGTTACTGAAGCTTTCTTT. This chain connects TRBV9 to TRBJ1-1, with 9 bases aligning to TRBD1. The V and J ends lost 4 bases and 5 bases, in that order; junction bases with no gene match: 6. Germline CDR1 reads SGDLS; CDR2 reads YYNGEE. CDR3 size: 14 residues.

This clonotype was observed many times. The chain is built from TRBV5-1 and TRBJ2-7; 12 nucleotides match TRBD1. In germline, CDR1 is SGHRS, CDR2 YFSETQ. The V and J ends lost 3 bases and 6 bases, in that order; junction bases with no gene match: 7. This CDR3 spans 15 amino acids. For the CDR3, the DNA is TGCGCCAGCAGCTCCCGGGACAGGGGGCAGGGCGAGCAGTACTTC. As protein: CASSSRDRGQGEQYF.

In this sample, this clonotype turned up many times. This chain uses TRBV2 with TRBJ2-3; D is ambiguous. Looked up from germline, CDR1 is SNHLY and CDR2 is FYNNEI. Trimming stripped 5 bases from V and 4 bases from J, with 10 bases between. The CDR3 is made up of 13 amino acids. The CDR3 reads CASSFYIADTQYF. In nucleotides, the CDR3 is TGTGCCAGCAGTTTCTATATCGCAGATACGCAGTATTTT.

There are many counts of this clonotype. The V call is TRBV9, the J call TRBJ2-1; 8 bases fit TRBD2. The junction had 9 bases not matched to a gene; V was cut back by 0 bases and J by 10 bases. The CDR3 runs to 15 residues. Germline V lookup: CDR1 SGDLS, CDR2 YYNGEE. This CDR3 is CASSVEPGGPREQFF. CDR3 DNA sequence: TGTGCCAGCAGCGTAGAACCGGGGGGGCCAAGGGAGCAGTTCTTC.

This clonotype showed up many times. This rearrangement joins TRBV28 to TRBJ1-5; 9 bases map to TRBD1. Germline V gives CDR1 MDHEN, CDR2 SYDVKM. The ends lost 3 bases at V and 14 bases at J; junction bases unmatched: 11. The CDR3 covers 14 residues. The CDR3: CASSFLGQGGSKHF. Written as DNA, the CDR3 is TGTGCCAGCAGTTTCTTGGGACAGGGTGGATCCAAGCATTTT.

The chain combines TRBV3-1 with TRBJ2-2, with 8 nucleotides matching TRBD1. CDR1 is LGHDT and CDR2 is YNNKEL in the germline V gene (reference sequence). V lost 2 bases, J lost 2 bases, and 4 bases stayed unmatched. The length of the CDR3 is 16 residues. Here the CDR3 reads CASSQTDRVNTGELFF. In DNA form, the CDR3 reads TGTGCCAGCAGCCAAACGGACAGGGTTAACACCGGGGAGCTGTTTTTT.

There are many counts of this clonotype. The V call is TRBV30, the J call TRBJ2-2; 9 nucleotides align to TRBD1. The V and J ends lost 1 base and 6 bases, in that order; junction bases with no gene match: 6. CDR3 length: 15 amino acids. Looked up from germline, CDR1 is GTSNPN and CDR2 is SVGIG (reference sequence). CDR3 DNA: TGTGCCTGGAGTGATTACAGGGGGCGCGCCGGGGAGCTGTTTTTT. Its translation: CAWSDYRGRAGELFF.

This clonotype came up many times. The CDR3 DNA is TGTGCCAGCAGTGAACTTGGGGGTTTTGGAAACACCATATATTTT. As protein: CASSELGGFGNTIYF. The chain joins TRBV6-1 to TRBJ1-3; TRBD1 is a possible D gene (5 bases). There are 15 residues in the CDR3. Germline-derived CDR1 and CDR2 are MNHNS and SASEGT. Deletions cut 2 bases from V and 3 bases from J, with 11 bases between.

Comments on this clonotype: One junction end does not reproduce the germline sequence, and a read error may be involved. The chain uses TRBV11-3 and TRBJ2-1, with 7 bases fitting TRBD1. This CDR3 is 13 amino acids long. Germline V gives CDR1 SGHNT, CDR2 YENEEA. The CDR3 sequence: CASSATIGTERFF. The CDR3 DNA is TGTGCCAGCAGCGCCACGATCGGGACAGAGCGGTTCTTC.

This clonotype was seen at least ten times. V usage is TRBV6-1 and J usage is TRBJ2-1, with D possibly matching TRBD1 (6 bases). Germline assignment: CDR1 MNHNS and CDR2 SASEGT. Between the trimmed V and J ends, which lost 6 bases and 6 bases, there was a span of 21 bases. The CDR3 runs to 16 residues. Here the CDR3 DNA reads TGTGCCAGCAGACTCCTAGGACAGACCTCAGGCAATGAGCAGTTCTTC. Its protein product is CASRLLGQTSGNEQFF.

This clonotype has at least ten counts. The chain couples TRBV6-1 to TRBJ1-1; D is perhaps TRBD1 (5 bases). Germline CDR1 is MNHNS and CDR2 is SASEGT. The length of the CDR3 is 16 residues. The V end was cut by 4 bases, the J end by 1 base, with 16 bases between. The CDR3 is CASSAVPGGRNTEAFF. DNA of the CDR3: TGTGCCAGCAGTGCTGTCCCTGGGGGGAGGAACACTGAAGCTTTCTTT.

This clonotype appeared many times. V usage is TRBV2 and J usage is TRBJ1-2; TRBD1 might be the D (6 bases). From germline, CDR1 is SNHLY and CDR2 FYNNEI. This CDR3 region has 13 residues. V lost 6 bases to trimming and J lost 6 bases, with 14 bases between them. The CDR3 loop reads CASSEQGRDGYTF. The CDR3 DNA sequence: TGTGCCAGCAGCGAACAGGGACGGGATGGCTACACCTTC.

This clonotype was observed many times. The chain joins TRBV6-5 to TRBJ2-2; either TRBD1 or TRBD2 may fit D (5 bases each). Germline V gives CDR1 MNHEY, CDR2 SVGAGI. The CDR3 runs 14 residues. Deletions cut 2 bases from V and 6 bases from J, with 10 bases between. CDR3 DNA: TGTGCCAGCAGTTACAGGGACGGAGCCGGGGAGCTGTTTTTT. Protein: CASSYRDGAGELFF.

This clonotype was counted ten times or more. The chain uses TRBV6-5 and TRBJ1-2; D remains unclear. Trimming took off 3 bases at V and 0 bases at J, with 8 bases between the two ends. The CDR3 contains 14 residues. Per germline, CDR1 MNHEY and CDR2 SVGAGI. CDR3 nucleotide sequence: TGTGCCAGCAGTTATAGGCAGACTAACTATGGCTACACCTTC. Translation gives CASSYRQTNYGYTF.

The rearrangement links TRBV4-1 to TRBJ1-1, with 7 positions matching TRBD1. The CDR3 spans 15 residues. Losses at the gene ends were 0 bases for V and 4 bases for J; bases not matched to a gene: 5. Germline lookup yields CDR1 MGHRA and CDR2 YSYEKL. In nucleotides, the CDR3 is TGCGCCAGCAGCCAAGATAAGGGGGCGGCCACTGAAGCTTTCTTT. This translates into CASSQDKGAATEAFF.

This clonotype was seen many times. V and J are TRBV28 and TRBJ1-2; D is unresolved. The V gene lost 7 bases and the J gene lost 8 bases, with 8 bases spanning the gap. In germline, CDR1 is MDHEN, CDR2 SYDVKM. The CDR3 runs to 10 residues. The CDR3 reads CASNGIGYTF. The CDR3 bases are TGTGCCAGCAATGGGATCGGCTACACCTTC.

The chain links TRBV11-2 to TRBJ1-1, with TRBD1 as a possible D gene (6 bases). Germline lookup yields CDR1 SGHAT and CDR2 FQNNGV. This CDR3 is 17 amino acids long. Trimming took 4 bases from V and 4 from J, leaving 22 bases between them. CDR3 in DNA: TGTGCCAGCAGCTACTCAAGGGGGGGGAGATCGGCCACTGAAGCTTTCTTT. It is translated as CASSYSRGGRSATEAFF. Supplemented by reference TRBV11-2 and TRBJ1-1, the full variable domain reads EAGVAQSPRYKIIEKRQSVAFWCNPISGHATLYWYQQILGQGPKLLIQFQNNGVVDDSQLPKDRFSAERLKGVDSTLKIQPAKLEDSAVYLCASSYSRGGRSATEAFFGQGTRLTVV.